The 9 T cell receptor beta chains presented below share a single source sample, sequenced in a study of Ad26.COV2.S vaccination and SARS-CoV-2 variants. Treatment defined: around 19 received Ad26.COV2.S at low or high dose, single or two shots; several received placebo; per-sample allocation not given. The investigators took samples on day 63 after the first vaccine or placebo injection. This table comes from immunoSEQ multiplex PCR, and its TCRdb copy is limited to in-frame clones, with some not included. Of approximately 420,000 clones detected, about 88% appear once; the ten largest clones hold around 3.4%. Specimen: peripheral blood, collected in a trial of Ad26.COV2.S vaccine versus placebo. The receptors here all came from a person between 18 and 60 years old who received the Ad26.COV2.S COVID-19 vaccine or a placebo.

The CDR3 spells CASSRRGAPGNTIYF. The CDR3 DNA reads as TGTGCCAGCAGTCGCAGGGGAGCCCCTGGAAACACCATATATTTT. The chain is built from TRBV7-2 and TRBJ1-3; the D gene is possibly TRBD1 (6 bases). The length of the CDR3 is 15 residues. From germline, CDR1 is SGHTA and CDR2 FQGNSA. Deletions cut 6 bases from V and 2 bases from J, with 14 bases between.

J is TRBJ1-5 and V is TRBV13; a possible D gene is TRBD1 (5 bases). The CDR3 consists of 15 residues. V lost 3 bases, J lost 2 bases, and 11 bases lay in between. In germline, CDR1 is PRHDT, CDR2 FYEKMQ (reference sequence). CDR3 coding DNA: TGTGCCAGCAGCTTCAGGGTTGACGGCAATCAGCCCCAGCATTTT. It encodes CASSFRVDGNQPQHF.

The J gene is TRBJ2-7, the V gene TRBV7-9, with 7 bases identical to TRBD1. The CDR3 contains 16 residues. The junction had 15 bases not matched to a gene; V was cut back by 5 bases and J by 5 bases. Looked up from germline, CDR1 is SEHNR and CDR2 is FQNEAQ (reference sequence). The CDR3 bases are TGTGCCAGCAGCCCGGCCCGACAGGGTGAAGGGCACGAGCAGTACTTC. Protein product: CASSPARQGEGHEQYF.

The genes are TRBV6-4 and TRBJ2-1; D gene unclear. The CDR3 is 13 residues long. CDR1 is MRHNA and CDR2 is SNTAGT in the germline V gene. Trimming took off 10 bases at V and 0 bases at J, with 10 bases between the two ends. CDR3 sequence: CAKGLCSYNEQFF. CDR3 in DNA: TGTGCCAAAGGTTTATGCTCCTACAATGAGCAGTTCTTC.

V usage is TRBV2 and J usage is TRBJ1-5; D unclear. CDR1 is SNHLY, CDR2 FYNNEI, per germline. V was clipped by 4 bases and J by 1 base, with 11 bases between them. The CDR3 contains 15 residues. In DNA form, the CDR3 reads TGTGCCAGCAGTGTTATGGAAGGGAGCAATCAGCCCCAGCATTTT. Translated: CASSVMEGSNQPQHF. The full variable domain, rest sourced from reference TRBV2 and TRBJ1-5, is EPEVTQTPSHQVTQMGQEVILRCVPISNHLYFYWYRQILGQKVEFLVSFYNNEISEKSEIFDDQFSVERPDGSNFTLKIRSTKLEDSAMYFCASSVMEGSNQPQHFGDGTRLSIL.

This clone occurred once. The chain combines TRBV6-5 with TRBJ1-5; tentatively, D is TRBD1 (5 bases). The germline V gene encodes CDR1 MNHEY and CDR2 SVGAGI. Trimming cost V 8 bases and J 0 bases, with 14 bases left between them. The CDR3 has 15 residues. In nucleotides, the CDR3 is TGTGCCAGCCAACAGGCCCCTAATAGCAATCAGCCCCAGCATTTT. Protein product: CASQQAPNSNQPQHF.

The V and J genes are TRBV5-5 and TRBJ1-6, with D unclear. The ends were cut back, 5 bases at V and 10 bases at J, with 16 bases in the middle. CDR1 SGHKS and CDR2 YYEKEE come from the germline V gene (reference sequence). There are 14 residues in the CDR3. The CDR3 nucleotides read TGTGCCAGCAGAGCCCTTTATACGGGATCACCCCTCCACTTT. Translation gives CASRALYTGSPLHF.

This chain links TRBV6-6 with TRBJ1-1, with D maybe TRBD1 (5 bases). The CDR3 is made up of 14 amino acids. Looked up from germline, CDR1 is MNHNY and CDR2 is SVGAGI (reference sequence). Trimming cost V 6 bases and J 0 bases, with 11 bases left between them. This chain's CDR3 is CASRSETVNTEAFF. The CDR3 DNA follows: TGTGCCAGCAGGTCAGAGACAGTGAACACTGAAGCTTTCTTT.

This clone appeared once. The J gene is TRBJ1-3, the V gene TRBV7-9, with 7 bases aligning to TRBD1. In germline, CDR1 is SEHNR, CDR2 FQNEAQ (reference sequence). The V and J ends lost 3 bases and 0 bases, in that order; junction bases with no gene match: 5. CDR3 length equals 16 residues. The CDR3 is CASSFSGGVSGNTIYF. DNA for the CDR3: TGTGCCAGCAGCTTTTCAGGGGGGGTCTCTGGAAACACCATATATTTT.